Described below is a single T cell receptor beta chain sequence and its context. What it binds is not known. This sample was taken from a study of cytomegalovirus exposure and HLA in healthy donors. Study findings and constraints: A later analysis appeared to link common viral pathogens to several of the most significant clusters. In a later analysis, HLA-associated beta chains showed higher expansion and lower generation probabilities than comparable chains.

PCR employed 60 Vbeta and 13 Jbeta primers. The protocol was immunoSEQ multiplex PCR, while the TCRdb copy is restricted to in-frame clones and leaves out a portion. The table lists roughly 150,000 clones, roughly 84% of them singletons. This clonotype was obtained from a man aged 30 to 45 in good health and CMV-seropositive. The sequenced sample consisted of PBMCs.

This chain's CDR3 is CAWSRGQGNYGYTF. The CDR3 nucleotides read TGTGCCTGGAGTAGGGGACAGGGCAACTATGGCTACACCTTC. The genes are TRBV30 and TRBJ1-2; 9 bases align to TRBD1. V was pared by 2 bases and J by 2 bases, with 3 bases of the junction left unmatched. Germline CDR1 is GTSNPN and CDR2 is SVGIG (reference sequence). This CDR3 region has 14 residues.